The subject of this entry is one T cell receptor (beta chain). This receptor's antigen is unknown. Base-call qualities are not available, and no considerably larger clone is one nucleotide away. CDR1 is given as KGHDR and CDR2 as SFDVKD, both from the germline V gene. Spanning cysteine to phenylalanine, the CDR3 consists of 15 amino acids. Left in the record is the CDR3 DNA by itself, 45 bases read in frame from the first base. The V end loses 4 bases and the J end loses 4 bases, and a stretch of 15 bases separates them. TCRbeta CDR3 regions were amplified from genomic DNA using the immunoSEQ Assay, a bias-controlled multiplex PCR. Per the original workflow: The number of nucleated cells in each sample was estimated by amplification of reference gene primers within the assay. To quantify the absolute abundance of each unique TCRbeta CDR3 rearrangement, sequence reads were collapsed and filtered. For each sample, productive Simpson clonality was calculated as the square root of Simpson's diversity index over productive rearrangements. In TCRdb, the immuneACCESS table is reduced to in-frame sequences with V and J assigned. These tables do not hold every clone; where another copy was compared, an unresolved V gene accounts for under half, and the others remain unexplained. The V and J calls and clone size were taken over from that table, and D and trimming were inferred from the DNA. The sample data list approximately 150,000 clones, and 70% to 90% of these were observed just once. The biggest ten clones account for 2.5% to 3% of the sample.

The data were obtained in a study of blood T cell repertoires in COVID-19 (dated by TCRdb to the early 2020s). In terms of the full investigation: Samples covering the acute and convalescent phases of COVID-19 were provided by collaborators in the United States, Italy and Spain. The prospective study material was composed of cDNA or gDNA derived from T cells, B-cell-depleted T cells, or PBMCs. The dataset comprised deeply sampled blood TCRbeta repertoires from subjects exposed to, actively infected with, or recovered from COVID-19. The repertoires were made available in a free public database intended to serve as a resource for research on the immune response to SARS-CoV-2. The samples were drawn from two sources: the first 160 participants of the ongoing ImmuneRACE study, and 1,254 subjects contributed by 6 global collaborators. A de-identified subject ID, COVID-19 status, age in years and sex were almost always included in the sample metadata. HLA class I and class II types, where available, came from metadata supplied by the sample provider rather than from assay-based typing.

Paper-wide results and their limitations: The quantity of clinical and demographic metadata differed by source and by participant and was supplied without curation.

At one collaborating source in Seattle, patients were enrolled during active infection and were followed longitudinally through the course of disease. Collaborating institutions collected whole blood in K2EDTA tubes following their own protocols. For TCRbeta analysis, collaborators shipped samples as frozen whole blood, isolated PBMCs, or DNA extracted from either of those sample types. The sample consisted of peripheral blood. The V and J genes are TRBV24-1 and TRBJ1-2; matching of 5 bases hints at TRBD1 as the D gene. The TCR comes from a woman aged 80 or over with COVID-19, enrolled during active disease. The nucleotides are TGTGCCACCAGTGACCCGGGGGTATCCGGCTATGGCTACACCTTC. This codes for CATSDPGVSGYGYTF.